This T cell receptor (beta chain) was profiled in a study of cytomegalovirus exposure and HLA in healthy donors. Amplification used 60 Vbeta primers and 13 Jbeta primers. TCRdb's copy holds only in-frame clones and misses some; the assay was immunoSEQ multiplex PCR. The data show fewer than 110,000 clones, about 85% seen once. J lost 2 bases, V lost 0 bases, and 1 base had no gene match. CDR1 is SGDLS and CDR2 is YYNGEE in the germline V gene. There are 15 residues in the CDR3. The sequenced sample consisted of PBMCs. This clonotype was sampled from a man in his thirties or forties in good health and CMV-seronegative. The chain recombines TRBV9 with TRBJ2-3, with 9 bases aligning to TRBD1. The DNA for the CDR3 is TGTGCCAGCAGCGTAGGGGACAGGGTCACAGATACGCAGTATTTT. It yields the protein CASSVGDRVTDTQYF.